The 30 T cell receptor beta chains below all came from one sample that was sequenced in a study of blood T cell repertoires in COVID-19. Profiling relied on immunoSEQ multiplex PCR, and the TCRdb table lists in-frame clones only, not all of them. The data hold about 190,000 clones, with about 88% observed a single time. The specimen was peripheral blood. Receptors originate from a man aged 40-49 years with active or convalescent COVID-19.

V and J are TRBV6-5 and TRBJ1-1; 8 bases fit TRBD1. The CDR3 sequence is 14 residues long. Germline CDR1 MNHEY, CDR2 SVGAGI. The ends lost 6 bases at V and 11 bases at J; junction bases unmatched: 14. The CDR3 region has the DNA TGTGCCAGCAGCGAGACAAACAGGGGGATTGGTGCTTTCTTT. Translated: CASSETNRGIGAFF.

This chain connects TRBV6-5 to TRBJ2-1, with 9 bases lining up with TRBD1. Per the germline V gene, CDR1 is MNHEY and CDR2 is SVGAGI. The length of the CDR3 is 14 residues. The J segment lost 4 bases and the V segment lost 2 bases, leaving 0 bases of the junction unmatched. DNA of the CDR3: TGTGCCAGCAGTTACGGGACAGGGTACAATGAGCAGTTCTTC. It encodes CASSYGTGYNEQFF.

The V call is TRBV18, the J call TRBJ1-2, with a tentative D call TRBD1 (6 bases). CDR1 is KGHSH and CDR2 is LQKENI in the germline V gene. The CDR3 runs 13 residues. The ends were cut back, 4 bases at V and 6 bases at J, with 12 bases in the middle. CDR3 sequence: CASSRGQSDGYTF. The CDR3 DNA is TGTGCCAGCTCACGAGGACAGTCGGATGGCTACACCTTC.

The CDR3 region is CASSIDVQEADTQHF. CDR3 DNA sequence: TGTGCCAGTAGTATAGATGTCCAGGAGGCGGATACCCAGCATTTT. The V call is TRBV19, the J call TRBJ1-5; D uncertain. This CDR3 comprises 15 residues. Germline V CDR1 and CDR2: LNHDA, SQIVND (reference sequence). The germline V and J ends were trimmed by 0 bases and 11 bases, with 17 bases remaining between them.

This clone occurred a few times. The gene calls are TRBV5-1 and TRBJ1-1; a possible D gene is TRBD1 (5 bases). The V gene lost 4 bases and the J gene lost 5 bases, with 15 bases spanning the gap. The CDR3 runs to 14 residues. Germline CDR1 reads SGHRS; CDR2 reads YFSETQ. CDR3 sequence (DNA): TGCGCCAGCAGCCCCCAACAGGAGGGTACTGAAGCTTTCTTT. It translates to CASSPQQEGTEAFF.

The V call is TRBV7-2, the J call TRBJ1-2; the D gene is possibly TRBD1 (6 bases). Trimming left V 2 bases short and J 8 bases short, with 18 bases between. This CDR3 is built from 15 residues. The V gene's germline CDR1 is SGHTA and CDR2 FQGNSA. CDR3 DNA: TGTGCCAGCAGCTTATCGCCAGGGGAGAGTTCGGGCTACACCTTC. It yields the protein CASSLSPGESSGYTF.

The chain is built from TRBV30 and TRBJ1-3, with D tentatively TRBD1 (5 bases). CDR1 GTSNPN and CDR2 SVGIG come from the germline V gene (reference sequence). V was cut by 2 bases and J by 0 bases, with 14 bases left in between. The CDR3 covers 16 residues. The CDR3 DNA follows: TGTGCCTGGAGTCTAGGGGCTTCTGCCTCTGGAAACACCATATATTTT. Its protein product is CAWSLGASASGNTIYF.

The V and J genes are TRBV11-3 and TRBJ2-1, with TRBD2 matching 12 bases. The CDR3 loop spans 14 amino acids. Germline CDR1 and CDR2: SGHNT and YENEEA. V lost 5 bases and J lost 9; bases outside the gene matches: 5. CDR3 nucleotides: TGTGCCAGCAGCCCTAGCGGGGGGGCGATTGAGCAGTTCTTC. Translated, it gives CASSPSGGAIEQFF. Looking up the rest from reference TRBV11-3 and TRBJ2-1 gives the full variable domain: EAGVVQSPRYKIIEKKQPVAFWCNPISGHNTLYWYLQNLGQGPELLIRYENEEAVDDSQLPKDRFSAERLKGVDSTLKIQPAELGDSAVYLCASSPSGGAIEQFFGPGTRLTVL.

This clone came up a few times. The chain combines TRBV7-2 with TRBJ1-2; D may be TRBD1 (6 bases). The ends were cut back, 7 bases at V and 3 bases at J, with 12 bases in the middle. From germline, CDR1 is SGHTA and CDR2 FQGNSA. The CDR3 runs 13 residues. CDR3 region: CASIKDRHYGYTF. CDR3 bases: TGTGCCAGCATCAAAGACAGGCACTATGGCTACACCTTC.

The sample holds one count of this clone. The genes are TRBV19 and TRBJ1-5, with D maybe TRBD1 (5 bases). The V gene's germline CDR1 is LNHDA and CDR2 SQIVND (reference sequence). CDR3 length equals 13 residues. The germline V and J ends were trimmed by 6 bases and 2 bases, with 8 bases remaining between them. The CDR3 sequence: CASRGEGNQPQHF. The CDR3 coding sequence is TGTGCCAGTAGAGGGGAGGGCAATCAGCCCCAGCATTTT.

The chain couples TRBV5-1 to TRBJ2-1, with D perhaps TRBD1 (5 bases). CDR3 length equals 13 residues. Per germline, CDR1 SGHRS and CDR2 YFSETQ. Trimming took 4 bases from V and 7 from J, leaving 12 bases between them. CDR3 residues: CASSVQGFNEQFF. CDR3 nucleotides: TGCGCCAGCAGCGTGCAGGGTTTTAATGAGCAGTTCTTC.

This chain connects TRBV3-1 (or the pseudogene TRBV3-2) to TRBJ2-2; D might be TRBD2 (6 bases). The CDR3 runs to 15 residues. The V end was cut by 1 base, the J end by 6 bases, with 12 bases between. Per the germline V gene, CDR1 is LGHDT and CDR2 is YNNKEL (reference sequence). The CDR3 DNA reads TGTGCCAGCAGCCAAGGACATGGCGGGGCCGGGGAGCTGTTTTTT. It codes for CASSQGHGGAGELFF.

The genes are TRBV9 and TRBJ2-1, with TRBD1 identical over 7 bases. The CDR3 has 12 amino acids. Germline V CDR1 and CDR2: SGDLS, YYNGEE. V shed 7 bases and J 16 bases; nucleotides not matched to a gene: 14. CDR3 residues: CASGTTGTAKFF. The CDR3 bases are TGTGCCAGCGGAACAACCGGGACAGCAAAATTCTTC.

This clone occurred a few times. The chain uses TRBV10-2 and TRBJ1-1; 7 bases align to TRBD1. Germline V lookup: CDR1 WSHSY, CDR2 SAAADI. This CDR3 is 16 amino acids long. J was trimmed by 1 base and V by 5 bases; bases with no gene match: 10. The DNA of the CDR3 is TGCGCCAGCAGTAACCTACAGGGGTACGAGAACACTGAAGCTTTCTTT. This sequence encodes CASSNLQGYENTEAFF.

As for this clone: Within the sample, other DNA sequences also encode this same CDR3. The chain is built from TRBV19 and TRBJ2-3; D remains ambiguous. CDR3 length: 14 amino acids. Deletions cut 1 base from V and 0 bases from J, with 5 bases between. CDR1 is LNHDA and CDR2 is SQIVND in the germline V gene (reference sequence). Written as DNA, the CDR3 is TGTGCCAGTAGTATAGGAACTAGCACAGATACGCAGTATTTT. It encodes CASSIGTSTDTQYF.

The rearrangement uses TRBV6-2 or TRBV6-3 and TRBJ2-3; D uncertain. Germline CDR1 MNHEY, CDR2 SVGEGT. CDR3 length: 12 residues. Trimming took 6 bases from V and 5 from J, leaving 9 bases between them. DNA for the CDR3: TGTGCCAGCAGCGCCCTCGGAGATACGCAGTATTTT. Its translation is CASSALGDTQYF.

The chain joins TRBV7-2 to TRBJ2-5; unclear D gene. The CDR3 sequence is 11 residues long. V lost 5 bases and J lost 2, with 3 bases in between. Germline CDR1 and CDR2: SGHTA and FQGNSA. This CDR3 is CASSPQETQYF. CDR3 in DNA: TGTGCCAGCAGCCCTCAAGAGACCCAGTACTTC.

This chain uses TRBV9 with TRBJ2-1; TRBD2 aligns across 8 bases. Trimming took 3 bases from V and 0 from J; bases not matched to a gene: 8. Per germline, CDR1 SGDLS and CDR2 YYNGEE. This CDR3 spans 17 amino acids. The CDR3 nucleotides read TGTGCCAGCAGCGCCGGAGGGGCGGGGGGCTCCTACAATGAGCAGTTCTTC. It specifies CASSAGGAGGSYNEQFF.

The V call is TRBV11-3, the J call TRBJ1-3; 8 bases are a match to TRBD1. The CDR3 is made up of 14 amino acids. The germline CDR1 and CDR2 sequences are SGHNT and YENEEA. Trimming at V came to 5 bases and at J to 3 bases, leaving 3 bases not matched to a gene. The CDR3 protein is CASSGDRRGNTIYF. As DNA, the CDR3 is TGTGCCAGCAGCGGGGACAGGCGTGGAAACACCATATATTTT.

The CDR3 nucleotides read TGTGCCAGCAGCTTAACAGGGGGCACTGAAGCTTTCTTT. It specifies CASSLTGGTEAFF. This chain joins TRBV7-3 and TRBJ1-1; TRBD1 is a possible D gene (6 bases). The CDR3 consists of 13 residues. V was shortened by 0 bases and J by 4 bases, with 6 bases between the two germline ends. Germline V gene lookup returns CDR1 SGHTA and CDR2 FQGTGA.

The gene calls are TRBV7-9 and TRBJ2-6, with 7 bases that match TRBD1. V shed 1 base, J shed 0 bases, and the junction held 6 bases outside the gene matches. The CDR3 has 18 residues. Germline lookup yields CDR1 SEHNR and CDR2 FQNEAQ (reference sequence). The CDR3 sequence: CASSLGTGGTSGANVLTF. CDR3 sequence (DNA): TGTGCCAGCAGCTTAGGGACAGGTGGAACCTCTGGGGCCAACGTCCTGACTTTC.

The chain links TRBV28 to TRBJ2-4; D gene uncertain. V was clipped by 3 bases and J by 0 bases, with 3 bases between them. CDR3 length: 13 amino acids. Germline V CDR1 and CDR2: MDHEN, SYDVKM. The CDR3 nucleotides read TGTGCCAGCAGTTTCGGAGCCAAAAACATTCAGTACTTC. Amino acid sequence: CASSFGAKNIQYF.

This clone was recorded only once. CDR3 coding DNA: TGTGCCAGCAGCTTACGGGACAGGGGCCTCCACTTT. This translates into CASSLRDRGLHF. V gene TRBV5-6 combines with J gene TRBJ1-6; 10 bases line up with TRBD1. The CDR3 has 12 amino acids. Unmatched junction bases numbered 2, after V lost 2 bases and J lost 15 bases. The germline V gene has CDR1 SGHDT and CDR2 YYEEEE.

The sample holds a few counts of this clone. This chain connects TRBV30 to TRBJ1-1, with 8 positions matching TRBD1. Germline V gene data show CDR1 as GTSNPN and CDR2 as SVGIG (reference sequence). The CDR3 is made up of 13 amino acids. V lost 6 bases, J lost 1 base, and 4 bases stayed unmatched. The CDR3 coding sequence is TGTGCCTGTTCCGGGACAGGGAACACTGAAGCTTTCTTT. Protein sequence: CACSGTGNTEAFF.

This chain joins TRBV19 and TRBJ1-1; tentative D call: TRBD1 (5 bases). Germline V lookup: CDR1 LNHDA, CDR2 SQIVND (reference sequence). V was clipped by 5 bases and J by 0 bases, with 7 bases between them. This CDR3 is built from 13 residues. The CDR3 DNA follows: TGTGCCAGTAGTCACAGGTTGAACACTGAAGCTTTCTTT. Protein product: CASSHRLNTEAFF.

The chain links TRBV28 to TRBJ1-2; D not resolved. Trimming took 6 bases from V and 0 from J, leaving 17 bases between them. The CDR3 covers 16 residues. In germline, CDR1 is MDHEN, CDR2 SYDVKM. CDR3 residues: CASRSFQVPTNYGYTF. The CDR3 DNA reads TGTGCCAGCAGATCTTTTCAGGTCCCTACTAACTATGGCTACACCTTC.

This sequence joins TRBV9 and TRBJ1-3, with D hard to call. Trimming pared 2 bases from V and 0 bases from J, leaving 15 bases between. CDR1 and CDR2 from the germline V gene are SGDLS and YYNGEE. This CDR3 has 17 residues. The CDR3 DNA reads TGTGCCAGCAGCGTCAGCGTCCATCCAGACTCTGGAAACACCATATATTTT. Translating gives CASSVSVHPDSGNTIYF.

The chain carries TRBV30 and TRBJ2-7, with 11 bases matching TRBD1. Germline lookup yields CDR1 GTSNPN and CDR2 SVGIG (reference sequence). The CDR3 spans 14 residues. Trimming cost V 2 bases and J 3 bases; bases outside gene matches: 3. The CDR3 DNA sequence: TGTGCCTGGAGTAGGACAGGGGGCTACTACGAGCAGTACTTC. It yields the protein CAWSRTGGYYEQYF.

This chain's CDR3 is CASSLRGGRNSPLHF. The DNA of the CDR3 is TGTGCCAGCAGCTTAAGAGGGGGCCGTAATTCACCCCTCCACTTT. This rearrangement joins TRBV5-4 to TRBJ1-6; 7 nucleotides match TRBD1. Germline values: CDR1 SGHNT, CDR2 YYREEE (reference sequence). The CDR3 has 15 residues. V lost 2 bases and J lost 6; bases outside the gene matches: 5.

The chain links TRBV27 to TRBJ1-5; weak D call: TRBD1 (5 bases). Per the germline V gene, CDR1 is MNHEY and CDR2 is SMNVEV (reference sequence). V lost 2 bases and J lost 2, with 7 bases in between. This CDR3 contains 14 residues. CDR3 DNA sequence: TGTGCCAGCAGTTTACAGGGTCGCAATCAGCCCCAGCATTTT. This encodes CASSLQGRNQPQHF.